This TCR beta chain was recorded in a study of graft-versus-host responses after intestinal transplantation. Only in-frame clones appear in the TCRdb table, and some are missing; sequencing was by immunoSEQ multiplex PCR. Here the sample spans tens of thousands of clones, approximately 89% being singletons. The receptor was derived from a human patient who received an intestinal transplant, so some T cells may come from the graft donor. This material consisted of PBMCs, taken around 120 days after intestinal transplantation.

In DNA, the CDR3 is TGTGCCAGCAGTGAATACGTCGGGGTGAGACAGGGCTACACCTTC. Translating gives CASSEYVGVRQGYTF. This chain joins TRBV2 and TRBJ1-2; possible D gene TRBD1, 5 bases. Germline V CDR1 and CDR2: SNHLY, FYNNEI. The CDR3 runs 15 residues. The ends were cut back, 2 bases at V and 8 bases at J, with 18 bases in the middle.